This is a list of T cell receptor beta chains from one sample in a study of blood T cell repertoires in COVID-19. The data were produced by immunoSEQ multiplex PCR, yet TCRdb's version contains in-frame clones alone and is incomplete. This sample has some 410,000 clones, with approximately 87% found just once. Sequences were obtained from PBMCs or T cells enriched from blood (not recorded which). These receptors all stem from a woman aged 25 to 39 with acute COVID-19. The CDR3 runs from the conserved cysteine through the conserved F or W. A D gene is named only where the DNA matches it firmly. A row's size may be missing; if present it is once, few, many or a size class.

d_call j_call clone_size v_call cdr3_nt cdr3_aa
- TRBJ2-2 - TRBV7-9 TGTGCCAGCAGCCCAATAGGGGGACACAACACCGGGGAGCTGTTTTTT CASSPIGGHNTGELFF
TRBD1 TRBJ1-4 - TRBV29-1 TGCAGCGTTGAAGATCGACAGGGGTCCAATGAAAAACTGTTTTTT CSVEDRQGSNEKLFF
TRBD2 TRBJ2-7 - TRBV9 TGTGCCAGCAGCGTAGCGGGGAGGGCCGACTACGAGCAGTACTTC CASSVAGRADYEQYF
TRBD1 TRBJ1-6 once TRBV5-1 TGCGCCAGCAGCCCGACAGGGCTCCCTAATTCACCCCTCCACTTT CASSPTGLPNSPLHF
TRBD2 TRBJ2-1 - TRBV24-1 TGTGCCACCACGGATACTAGCGGGGGGGCAAATGAGCAGTTCTTC CATTDTSGGANEQFF
- TRBJ1-3 - TRBV27 TGTGCCAGCAGCCGAGAGGGCGGCTCTGGAAACACCATATATTTT CASSREGGSGNTIYF
- TRBJ2-5 - TRBV7-9 TGTGCCAGCAGCCCCAGCAGGGGAAGAGAGACCCAGTACTTC CASSPSRGRETQYF
TRBD2 TRBJ2-1 - TRBV4-1 TGCGCCAGCAGCCTTCCTAGCGGGGGGGTCTTCTACAATGAGCAGTTCTTC CASSLPSGGVFYNEQFF
- TRBJ2-7 - TRBV10-2 TGCGCCAGCAGTGATAGGGCAGGGTTCAACGAGCAGTACTTC CASSDRAGFNEQYF
TRBD1 TRBJ2-5 - TRBV7-7 TGTGCCAGCAGCTTAGAGGGGACAGTATCATTTGAGACCCAGTACTTC CASSLEGTVSFETQYF
- TRBJ1-1 - TRBV9 TGTGCCAGCAGCGTAGAAGAGGGTGAAGCTTTCTTT CASSVEEGEAFF
TRBD1 TRBJ1-4 - TRBV15 TGTGCCACCAGCAGCCGGGACAGAGCTAATGAAAAACTGTTTTTT CATSSRDRANEKLFF
TRBD1 TRBJ1-5 - TRBV2 TGTGCCAGCAAAGGACAGGACAATCAGCCCCAGCATTTT CASKGQDNQPQHF
TRBD2 TRBJ2-3 - TRBV2 TGTGCCAGCAAGGCGGGCGGGGGGGGCACAGATACGCAGTATTTT CASKAGGGGTDTQYF
- TRBJ1-1 - TRBV18 TGTGCCAGCTCACCAATCCAGGGTGAAGCTTTCTTT CASSPIQGEAFF
TRBD1 TRBJ1-2 - TRBV5-4 TGTGCCAGCAGCTGGGACAGGGGGCAAACCCATGGCTACACCTTC CASSWDRGQTHGYTF
TRBD1 TRBJ1-4 - TRBV9 TGTGCCAGCAGCCCCCGGACAGGGAGGGATGAAAAACTGTTTTTT CASSPRTGRDEKLFF
TRBD1 TRBJ1-1 - TRBV15 TGTGCCACCAGCAGAGAACGGGGACAGATGACTGAAGCTTTCTTT CATSRERGQMTEAFF
- TRBJ2-7 many TRBV7-9 TGTGCCAGCAGCTTAATTGCGGGGACTTACGAGCAGTACTTC CASSLIAGTYEQYF
- TRBJ1-2 - TRBV15 TGTGCCACCAGCAGAGATTCAGGCATTCAAGGCTACACCTTC CATSRDSGIQGYTF
- TRBJ2-2 - TRBV3-1/TRBV3-2 TGTGCCAGCAGCCAATTCGGGACACAGAGGGCCGGGGAGCTGTTTTTT CASSQFGTQRAGELFF
- TRBJ1-3 - TRBV19 TGTGCCAGTAGTATCTTCGGGGCTGGAAACACCATATATTTT CASSIFGAGNTIYF
- TRBJ1-1 once TRBV24-1 TGTGCCACCAGCAGACAAGCGAACACTGAAGCTTTCTTT CATSRQANTEAFF
- TRBJ1-6 - TRBV7-2 TGTGCCAGCAGCTTAGCTAGGGGCGGCTATAATTCACCCCTCCACTTT CASSLARGGYNSPLHF
TRBD1 TRBJ1-5 - TRBV7-9 TGTGCCAGCAGCCGGAGACAGGGCCCGGATAGCAATCAGCCCCAGCATTTT CASSRRQGPDSNQPQHF
TRBD1 TRBJ1-6 once TRBV11-3 TGTGCCAGCAGCATGGGACAGGGGGGTAATTCACCCCTCCACTTT CASSMGQGGNSPLHF
TRBD1 TRBJ1-5 - TRBV5-5 TGTGCCAGCAGCCGGGGACAGGGTTTTAATCAGCCCCAGCATTTT CASSRGQGFNQPQHF
- TRBJ1-1 once TRBV5-1 TGCGCCAGCAGCCCACTGGGAGGTCTGTCGACTGAAGCTTTCTTT CASSPLGGLSTEAFF
- TRBJ2-7 - TRBV11-2 TGTGCCAGCAGCTTGGGGGGGCTCTCCTACGAGCAGTACTTC CASSLGGLSYEQYF
- TRBJ1-5 once TRBV12-5 TGTGCTAGTGGTCTTGGGAGGGATAGCAATCAGCCCCAGCATTTT CASGLGRDSNQPQHF
- TRBJ1-3 - TRBV6-5 TGTGCCAGCAGCAGTAACACCATATATTTT CASSSNTIYF
- TRBJ1-3 - TRBV9 TGTGCCAGCAGCCCAGGGCTGGGAAACACCATATATTTT CASSPGLGNTIYF
TRBD1 TRBJ2-7 once TRBV5-1 TGCGCCAGCAGCCCGGCCGGGACAGGGGAAGGCTACGAGCAGTACTTC CASSPAGTGEGYEQYF
TRBD1 TRBJ1-3 - TRBV29-1 TGCAGCGTGATTGACAGGGGCTATGGAAACACCATATATTTT CSVIDRGYGNTIYF